This T cell receptor (beta chain) comes out of a study of blood T cell repertoires in COVID-19. For the study at large: Sample material is recorded as cDNA or gDNA derived from T cells, B-cell-depleted T cells, or PBMCs.

The germline CDR1 and CDR2 sequences are MNHNY and SVGAGI (reference sequence). CDR3 length equals 14 residues. The junction had 6 bases not matched to a gene; V was cut back by 5 bases and J by 4 bases. As processed by the authors: Researchers report that nucleated cell counts were estimated from reference gene primer amplification. Data came from immunoSEQ multiplex PCR; TCRdb stores just in-frame clones and leaves some out. That table is the source of V, J and clone size, and D and trimming were worked out from the DNA. The sample has roughly 200,000 clones, approximately 83% seen once; the top ten hold 3.3%.

Sequencing used peripheral blood. This chain connects TRBV6-6 to TRBJ2-3; TRBD2 agrees at 7 bases. This clonotype was sampled from a man between 60 and 75 years old with acute or convalescent COVID-19. The CDR3 DNA follows: TGTGCCAGCAGTCAGACGGGAGGCTCAGATACGCAGTATTTT. This sequence encodes CASSQTGGSDTQYF.